This T cell receptor (beta chain) was documented in a study of blood T cell repertoires in COVID-19. The wider study: There were acute and convalescent COVID-19 samples, and they came from the United States, Italy and Spain.

In the original workflow: Reference gene primer amplification gave nucleated cell count estimates. Produced via immunoSEQ multiplex PCR; TCRdb's table is partial and in-frame only. V, J and clone size are taken as reported in that table, and D and trimming were inferred from the DNA itself. The table has roughly 360,000 clones, roughly 90% seen once. Trimming stripped 4 bases from V and 3 bases from J, with 21 bases between. Looked up from germline, CDR1 is MDHEN and CDR2 is SYDVKM. The CDR3 spans 17 residues. Participants, roughly 18 to 89 years old, spanned fewer than 25 US areas. Participant reports of clinical history set cohort assignment.

The sample was PBMCs or T cells enriched from blood (not recorded which). The rearrangement links TRBV28 to TRBJ1-1; perhaps TRBD1 as D (5 bases). This sequence originates from a young woman with acute COVID-19. The CDR3 nucleotides are TGTGCCAGCAGTTCCCCCCGCGGGGCCTCTGGGGACACTGAAGCTTTCTTT. Its protein product is CASSSPRGASGDTEAFF.